The 3 T cell receptor beta chains below all came from one sample that was sequenced in a study of cytomegalovirus exposure and HLA in healthy donors. PCR employed 60 Vbeta and 13 Jbeta primers. Sequencing used immunoSEQ multiplex PCR; TCRdb keeps in-frame clones, though not all of them. This table has roughly 140,000 clones, approximately 84% appearing once. Sequences were obtained from PBMCs. Receptor source: an older woman in good health and CMV-seropositive.

V usage is TRBV6-4 and J usage is TRBJ1-5; D might be TRBD1 (5 bases). This CDR3 has 14 amino acids. CDR1 and CDR2 (germline): MRHNA, SNTAGT. Trimming stripped 10 bases from V and 7 bases from J, with 20 bases between. The CDR3 sequence is CATRSGGTEQPQHF. The DNA of the CDR3 is TGTGCCACCAGGTCGGGGGGAACAGAACAGCCCCAGCATTTT.

The chain employs TRBV4-2 and TRBJ2-5; D is possibly TRBD1 (6 bases). This CDR3 comprises 15 residues. CDR1 is LGHNA, CDR2 YNFKEQ, per germline. The V end was cut by 1 base, the J end by 5 bases, with 14 bases between. CDR3 DNA sequence: TGTGCCAGCAGCCAAGGGGGGCCGGGGAAGGAGACCCAGTACTTC. Protein sequence: CASSQGGPGKETQYF.

The chain links TRBV6-5 to TRBJ2-7, with D possibly TRBD2 on 5 matching bases. CDR1 and CDR2 (germline): MNHEY, SVGAGI. The CDR3 sequence is 14 residues long. V was trimmed by 6 bases and J by 5 bases, leaving 17 bases between them. The CDR3 protein is CASSLAGPVDEQYF. The CDR3 DNA is TGTGCCAGCAGCCTAGCCGGGCCGGTGGACGAGCAGTACTTC.